One and the same sample provided the 25 T cell receptor beta chains below, sequenced in a study of PD-1 blockade in classical Hodgkin lymphoma (dated by TCRdb to between 2020 and 2021). To prepare the library, the immunoSEQ multiplex PCR assay was applied. Here the immuneACCESS table is served through TCRdb, limited to in-frame sequences with V and J called. Missing clones are a known gap in these copies; in checked studies unresolved V genes cover under half, and the rest lacks a known reason. For this sample the table gives 80,000 to 95,000 clones, of which 83% were detected only once. The ten largest clones represent approximately 17% of the sample. The time point label corresponds to: cycle 4 day 1 (C4D1), after 5 to 7 weeks of nivolumab. All trial patients had relapsed after autologous stem cell transplantation, with cohorts A, B and C differing in prior brentuximab vedotin exposure. The specimen comprised peripheral blood mononuclear cells (PBMCs), sampled before the fourth cycle of nivolumab. The receptors come from a human donor with classical Hodgkin lymphoma.

J is TRBJ2-3 and V is TRBV10-3; D might be TRBD1 (6 bases). The CDR3 contains 15 residues. V lost 6 bases and J 5 bases, leaving 18 bases between the germline ends. Per germline, CDR1 ENHRY and CDR2 SYGVKD. The CDR3 nucleotides are TGTGCCATCAGCTCACCCCGGGAAGGGGGAGATACGCAGTATTTT. Its protein product is CAISSPREGGDTQYF.

V is TRBV5-4 and J is TRBJ2-6, with 8 bases that match TRBD1. The CDR3 runs to 18 residues. The V and J ends lost 4 bases and 0 bases, in that order; junction bases with no gene match: 9. Germline V lookup: CDR1 SGHNT, CDR2 YYREEE (reference sequence). In nucleotides, the CDR3 is TGTGCCAGCAGCACCGGGACAGGTCTAAACTCTGGGGCCAACGTCCTGACTTTC. Its protein is CASSTGTGLNSGANVLTF.

J is TRBJ2-5 and V is TRBV9, with D tentatively TRBD1 (6 bases). This CDR3 contains 14 residues. Deletions cut 2 bases from V and 1 base from J, with 9 bases between. Germline V lookup: CDR1 SGDLS, CDR2 YYNGEE. The CDR3 region has the DNA TGTGCCAGCAGCGTCACAGGGATCCAAGAGACCCAGTACTTC. Translation: CASSVTGIQETQYF.

This clone occurred once. The chain has TRBV5-4 and TRBJ2-1; TRBD1 matches 8 bases. This CDR3 is built from 15 residues. The trim removed 3 bases at V and 5 bases at J, leaving 7 bases unmatched. Germline V gene data show CDR1 as SGHNT and CDR2 as YYREEE (reference sequence). CDR3 DNA sequence: TGTGCCAGCAGCTGGCAGGGGGCGAATGACAATGAGCAGTTCTTC. It translates to CASSWQGANDNEQFF.

This chain connects TRBV5-6 to TRBJ2-7; no clear D gene. Germline CDR1 and CDR2: SGHDT and YYEEEE. The germline V and J ends were trimmed by 0 bases and 6 bases, with 10 bases remaining between them. This CDR3 is 13 amino acids long. CDR3 sequence (DNA): TGTGCCAGCAGCTTGGGTCAGCGAGTCGAGCAGTACTTC. Translation: CASSLGQRVEQYF.

The genes are TRBV5-1 and TRBJ2-7, with TRBD2 as a possible D gene (6 bases). V was trimmed by 3 bases and J by 6 bases, leaving 19 bases between them. The CDR3 is made up of 15 amino acids. Per the germline V gene, CDR1 is SGHRS and CDR2 is YFSETQ. Here the CDR3 DNA reads TGCGCCAGCAGCTCCACCGCAGGAGGGCGTGGCGAGCAGTACTTC. Its translation: CASSSTAGGRGEQYF. The full variable domain, completed using reference TRBV5-1 and TRBJ2-7, is KAGVTQTPRYLIKTRGQQVTLSCSPISGHRSVSWYQQTPGQGLQFLFEYFSETQRNKGNFPGRFSGRQFSNSRSEMNVSTLELGDSALYLCASSSTAGGRGEQYFGPGTRLTVT.

The chain recombines TRBV5-1 with TRBJ2-3; TRBD1 agrees at 7 bases. The V and J ends lost 5 bases and 1 base, in that order; junction bases with no gene match: 4. This CDR3 spans 14 amino acids. CDR1 is SGHRS, CDR2 YFSETQ, per germline. DNA for the CDR3: TGCGCCAGCAGTCCGCAGGGGGGCACAGATACGCAGTATTTT. Translating it yields CASSPQGGTDTQYF.

The CDR3 DNA reads TGTGCCAGCAGCCCCACGGCTAGCGGGAGAACAGATACGCAGTATTTT. This codes for CASSPTASGRTDTQYF. The V gene is TRBV5-6, the J gene TRBJ2-3; 10 nucleotides line up with TRBD2. Trimming took 4 bases from V and 3 from J; bases not matched to a gene: 8. The CDR3 runs 16 residues. Germline values: CDR1 SGHDT, CDR2 YYEEEE.

The chain links TRBV11-2 to TRBJ1-2; TRBD1 is a possible D gene (5 bases). Germline V gene lookup returns CDR1 SGHAT and CDR2 FQNNGV. The CDR3 length is 14 residues. Trimming removed 5 bases at V and 5 bases at J, with 15 bases between. The CDR3 here is CASSVWDGGYGYTF. CDR3 DNA: TGTGCCAGCAGCGTATGGGATGGGGGGTATGGCTACACCTTC.

The chain carries TRBV7-2 and TRBJ2-1, with TRBD1 as a possible D gene (5 bases). Trimming cost V 5 bases and J 9 bases, with 14 bases left between them. Germline assignment: CDR1 SGHTA and CDR2 FQGNSA. This CDR3 comprises 13 residues. CDR3: CASSPDISREQFF. DNA for the CDR3: TGTGCCAGCAGCCCGGACATATCTCGTGAGCAGTTCTTC. The full variable domain, its missing parts supplied by reference TRBV7-2 and TRBJ2-1, is GAGVSQSPSNKVTEKGKDVELRCDPISGHTALYWYRQSLGQGLEFLIYFQGNSAPDKSGLPSDRFSAERTGGSVSTLTIQRTQQEDSAVYLCASSPDISREQFFGPGTRLTVL.

The V and J genes are TRBV7-2 and TRBJ2-5, with D hard to call. V dropped 5 bases and J dropped 0 bases, with 7 bases sitting between them. The V gene's germline CDR1 is SGHTA and CDR2 FQGNSA. The CDR3 contains 13 residues. The CDR3 loop reads CASSPTYQETQYF. In DNA, the CDR3 is TGTGCCAGCAGCCCGACCTACCAAGAGACCCAGTACTTC.

The chain recombines TRBV10-3 with TRBJ2-1, with D possibly being TRBD1 or TRBD2 (5 bases each). V was trimmed by 2 bases and J by 11 bases, leaving 7 bases between them. Per germline, CDR1 ENHRY and CDR2 SYGVKD. The CDR3 loop spans 11 amino acids. In DNA form, the CDR3 reads TGTGCCATCAGTGAGACGGGACAGCAGTTCTTC. It is translated as CAISETGQQFF.

This clone appeared a single time. The chain recombines TRBV14 with TRBJ2-7; D is possibly TRBD1 (6 bases). Germline V CDR1 and CDR2: SGHDN, FVKESK. This CDR3 contains 14 residues. Trimming left V 4 bases short and J 2 bases short, with 12 bases between. The CDR3 nucleotides are TGTGCCAGCAGCCCCGGGACAACCACCTACGAGCAGTACTTC. Translating it yields CASSPGTTTYEQYF.

The V call is TRBV27, the J call TRBJ2-3, with D uncertain. V gave up 6 bases and J gave up 0 bases, with 13 bases separating them. The germline CDR1 and CDR2 sequences are MNHEY and SMNVEV (reference sequence). The CDR3 is 15 amino acids. The CDR3 region has the DNA TGTGCCAGCAGCCCCGTGGTAGCTAGCACAGATACGCAGTATTTT. Its translation is CASSPVVASTDTQYF.

The genes are TRBV13 and TRBJ2-7, with D possibly being TRBD1 (6 bases). V lost 4 bases and J 3 bases, leaving 10 bases between the germline ends. The V gene's germline CDR1 is PRHDT and CDR2 FYEKMQ (reference sequence). This CDR3 is 13 amino acids long. The CDR3 region has the DNA TGTGCCAGCAGCTCCGACAGGCTCTACGAGCAGTACTTC. This translates into CASSSDRLYEQYF.

The rearrangement joins TRBV6-5 to TRBJ1-1; D may be TRBD1 (6 bases). Trimming cost V 7 bases and J 3 bases, with 12 bases left between them. This CDR3 has 13 amino acids. Germline lookup yields CDR1 MNHEY and CDR2 SVGAGI. The CDR3 nucleotides read TGTGCCAGCAAAGTGGGGGGGCACACTGAAGCTTTCTTT. Translated: CASKVGGHTEAFF.

The chain combines TRBV29-1 with TRBJ1-1; a possible D gene is TRBD1 (5 bases). Germline assignment: CDR1 SQVTM and CDR2 ANQGSEA. The CDR3 extends over 13 amino acids. The V end lost 2 bases, the J end lost 1 base, and 8 bases lay between the germline ends. The CDR3 nucleotides are TGCAGCGTTGAAAGACAGACGAACACTGAAGCTTTCTTT. Its protein product is CSVERQTNTEAFF.

This rearrangement joins TRBV20-1 to TRBJ2-3; TRBD2 aligns across 7 bases. The CDR3 covers 11 residues. The germline CDR1 and CDR2 sequences are DFQATT and SNEGSKA (reference sequence). V lost 6 bases and J lost 5; bases outside the gene matches: 2. CDR3 in amino acids: CSAIAGDTQYF. CDR3 DNA sequence: TGCAGTGCCATAGCGGGAGATACGCAGTATTTT.

The chain combines TRBV5-1 with TRBJ2-1, with TRBD1 identical over 7 bases. Looked up from germline, CDR1 is SGHRS and CDR2 is YFSETQ. J gave up 6 bases and V 5 bases, and 11 bases lay outside the gene matches. This CDR3 region has 15 residues. In DNA, the CDR3 is TGCGCCAGCAGAAGGGGGCAGGCCGACCTCAATGAGCAGTTCTTC. Translated, it gives CASRRGQADLNEQFF.

The J gene is TRBJ1-2, the V gene TRBV6-5; possible D gene TRBD1, 6 bases. Germline V gene lookup returns CDR1 MNHEY and CDR2 SVGAGI. V was pared by 5 bases and J by 2 bases, with 9 bases between. This CDR3 region has 13 residues. CDR3 residues: CASSPGTNYGYTF. CDR3 bases: TGTGCCAGCAGTCCCGGGACAAACTATGGCTACACCTTC.

The chain is built from TRBV14 and TRBJ2-7, with 9 positions matching TRBD1. The CDR3 totals 16 residues. The germline CDR1 and CDR2 sequences are SGHDN and FVKESK. Losses at the gene ends were 1 base for V and 3 bases for J; bases not matched to a gene: 7. CDR3 in DNA: TGTGCCAGCAGCCAAGCAGGGACAGGGCCAATCTACGAGCAGTACTTC. As protein: CASSQAGTGPIYEQYF.

This chain uses TRBV20-1 with TRBJ1-1, with a possible D match to TRBD1 (6 bases). Looked up from germline, CDR1 is DFQATT and CDR2 is SNEGSKA (reference sequence). V was trimmed by 7 bases and J by 3 bases, leaving 9 bases between them. CDR3 length: 11 amino acids. CDR3 nucleotide sequence: TGCAGTGTTAGGGGGGACACTGAAGCTTTCTTT. This encodes CSVRGDTEAFF.

The CDR3 nucleotides read TGTGCCGTCAAGATAGGGGGTTCCTACGAGCAGTACTTC. Its protein is CAVKIGGSYEQYF. The chain carries TRBV6-1 and TRBJ2-7; possible D gene TRBD1, 6 bases. Trimming removed 11 bases from V and 1 base from J, with 15 bases in between. In germline, CDR1 is MNHNS, CDR2 SASEGT. The CDR3 totals 13 residues.

The genes are TRBV19 and TRBJ2-2, with 9 bases identical to TRBD1. V gave up 5 bases and J gave up 1 base; unmatched junction bases: 2. Germline loops: CDR1 LNHDA, CDR2 SQIVND (reference sequence). The CDR3 loop spans 15 amino acids. The CDR3 is CASSWTGVNTGELFF. In nucleotides, the CDR3 is TGTGCCAGTAGTTGGACAGGGGTGAACACCGGGGAGCTGTTTTTT. The full variable domain, rest sourced from reference TRBV19 and TRBJ2-2, is DGGITQSPKYLFRKEGQNVTLSCEQNLNHDAMYWYRQDPGQGLRLIYYSQIVNDFQKGDIAEGYSVSREKKESFPLTVTSAQKNPTAFYLCASSWTGVNTGELFFGEGSRLTVL.

Points on this clone: Mismatch with germline at one junction end may stem from a read error. CDR3 sequence (DNA): TGTGCCACGAGCACATCTAACTATGGCTACACCTTC. Translating gives CATSTSNYGYTF. This chain links TRBV15 with TRBJ1-2; D unclear. CDR1 is LNHNV, CDR2 YYDKDF, per germline (reference sequence). The CDR3 has 12 residues.